This T cell receptor beta chain derives from a study of T cells in Graves' hyperthyroidism and ophthalmopathy (dated by TCRdb to between 2018 and 2020). Regarding the research as a whole: To identify TCR V-J signatures that set the groups apart, the researchers used a discovery cohort of more than 95 patients, made up of 40 to 45 with Graves' ophthalmopathy and some 60 with stable Graves' hyperthyroidism. An independent validation cohort of under 20 hyperthyroidism patients and over 15 patients who later progressed to ophthalmopathy tested prospective prediction of ophthalmopathy. For training and testing, the 100 or so patients in the discovery cohort were randomly divided in a 7:3 ratio. The study also compared thyroid tissue and blood T-cell repertoires from 6 or 7 Graves' hyperthyroidism patients. Once sampling was done, hyperthyroidism patients were given methimazole at a starting dose of 30 mg daily, whereas ophthalmopathy patients were given high-dose intravenous methylprednisolone. The paper reports TCR Vbeta CDR3 sequencing of roughly 140 peripheral blood samples: around 41 ophthalmopathy, under 80 hyperthyroidism and around 17 progressor patients. Study-level results and caveats: A 13 V-J signature model separated ophthalmopathy from stable hyperthyroidism, with around 90% sensitivity and 81% to 82% specificity in cross-validation and 80%/75% in testing. Blood samples also contained most of the expanded thyroid clonotypes (frequency above 0.001), which suggests that blood repertoires may reflect thyroid immune responses. During validation, the model predicted progression to ophthalmopathy a median of approximately 6.5 months ahead of onset, with around 70% sensitivity and 72.22% specificity. No statistical method was used to set the sample size in advance, and investigators knew the group allocation.

CDR1 and CDR2 are drawn from the germline V gene (reference sequence): DFQATT, SNEGSKA. Unmatched junction bases come to 6, with V trimmed by 8 bases and J by 5 bases. From the cysteine through the phenylalanine, the CDR3 covers 12 amino acids. The DNA shown is the 36-base CDR3, in frame from base 1. Exclusion was applied to patients with uncontrolled infections, other autoimmune diseases, pregnancy or lactation. Diagnoses relied on clinical symptoms, serum thyroxine and TRAb, thyroid ultrasound and orbital computed tomography. Total RNA was extracted with Trizol reagent, and quality was checked on an Agilent 2100 Bioanalyzer. This clonotype was recorded only once. No antigen is known for it. Base quality data are lacking; no much larger clone is found one base away. Support from one read is weak. TCR beta CDR3 regions were amplified from RNA transcripts. The TCR CDR3 was subjected to a first round of RT-PCR using the HTBI primer set and the Qiagen OneStep RT-PCR kit. A second multiplex PCR round built the libraries, followed by size selection and purification. Paired-end sequencing of the libraries was performed with 100 bp reads on an Illumina HiSeq2000. As for how the authors treated the data: SOAPnuke was used to process the raw data, removing reads that contained adapters or uncalled bases, had a mean Phred below 15, or lacked an exact match to the constant primer or identifier. COPE v1.2.5 was used to merge the high-quality paired reads, and each unique nucleotide sequence was defined as a clonotype. Clonotypes were aligned to IMGT TRBV, TRBD and TRBJ reference segments using MiTCR v1.1. Analysis was restricted to V-J combinations with a frequency above 0.0001, which covered 98% to 99.2% of repertoires. The TCS score was defined as the ratio of F50 (clonal expansion) to E x V (chaos), calculated using BLOSUM62-based TCRdist between CDR3 peptides within each V-J. Welch's t-statistics and random forest reduced roughly 500 V-J features to 13, which were used in a naive Bayes classifier (R e1071). The Morisita-Horn index was used to measure how similar the thyroid and blood repertoires were. The public reads were run again by TCRdb, first through fastp at Q25 and then through MiXCR, and only productive beta chains were kept. Duplicate CDR3 protein sequences are folded into a single record with the most common DNA and genes. These V and J calls derive from TCRdb rather than the authors' analysis. The sample includes 480,000 or so distinct CDR3 sequences, with 40% to 55% observed a single time. Jointly, the top ten make up 44% of the sample.

This sequence originates from an adult woman with Graves' disease, either hyperthyroidism or ophthalmopathy (not recorded which). Specimen: peripheral blood or thyroid tissue (not recorded which). The chain uses TRBV20-1 and TRBJ2-5, with 9 bases matching TRBD1. CDR3 sequence: CSPTGGAETQYF. Here is the DNA: TGCAGTCCAACAGGGGGCGCGGAGACCCAGTACTTC.